Included here is one T cell receptor beta chain sequence, with context. Per the original data handling: From reference gene primer amplification, estimates of nucleated cell counts were derived. The repertoire was sequenced with immunoSEQ multiplex PCR; TCRdb's copy has only in-frame clones and lacks some. V and J calls and clone size are as listed in that table; D and trimming were resolved from the DNA. The sample lists hundreds of thousands of clones, around 86% occurring once. This record belongs to a study of blood T cell repertoires in COVID-19. Between the trimmed V and J ends, which lost 3 bases and 3 bases, there was a span of 12 bases. The CDR3 totals 14 residues. Germline lookup yields CDR1 SEHNR and CDR2 FQNEAQ (reference sequence).

The sequencing sample was made of peripheral blood. This TCR derives from a man aged 50 to 59 with COVID-19, enrolled during active disease. The J gene is TRBJ2-7, the V gene TRBV7-9; maybe TRBD1 (6 bases). CDR3 sequence reads: CASSLGDKNYEQYF. The CDR3 DNA reads as TGTGCCAGCAGCTTGGGGGACAAAAACTACGAGCAGTACTTC. Supplemented by reference TRBV7-9 and TRBJ2-7, the full variable domain reads DTGVSQNPRHKITKRGQNVTFRCDPISEHNRLYWYRQTLGQGPEFLTYFQNEAQLEKSRLLSDRFSAERPKGSFSTLEIQRTEQGDSAMYLCASSLGDKNYEQYFGPGTRLTVT.